This is a list of T cell receptor beta chains from one sample in a study of blood T cell repertoires in COVID-19. The method was immunoSEQ multiplex PCR; TCRdb's version includes in-frame clones alone and lacks a portion of them. The sample has 150,000 or so clones; over 75% are singletons. The sequencing sample was made of peripheral blood. The origin of the receptors is a woman aged 60 to 75 with COVID-19, enrolled during active disease. The conserved cysteine and the conserved F or W are not part of the CDR3 here. Each record gives: V gene, CDR3 protein.

v_gene: TRBV9; CDR3aa: ASSLGLPGGSDTQY
v_gene: TRBV6-5; CDR3aa: ASRGGLSTDTQY
v_gene: TRBV14; CDR3aa: ASSPYRGSQTEAF
v_gene: TRBV15; CDR3aa: ATSRDLAGSGNTIY
v_gene: TRBV6-2/TRBV6-3; CDR3aa: ASSYPGDSTYGYT
v_gene: TRBV18; CDR3aa: ASSPPIGGSDEQY
v_gene: TRBV5-1; CDR3aa: ASSFGDDRLNTEAF
v_gene: TRBV3-1/TRBV3-2; CDR3aa: ASSQDDRSSSYNSPLH
v_gene: TRBV11-2; CDR3aa: ASSLEGTGGNYGYT
v_gene: TRBV10-1; CDR3aa: ASSGGGGAYNEQF
v_gene: TRBV27; CDR3aa: ASKSPGGGYT
v_gene: TRBV9; CDR3aa: ASSVGQGPLWNTEAF
v_gene: TRBV27; CDR3aa: ASSLRRGRPGELF
v_gene: TRBV28; CDR3aa: ASTKTGVDTIY
v_gene: TRBV6-6; CDR3aa: ASSYSTQNYGYT
v_gene: TRBV2; CDR3aa: ASRAEGNQPQH
v_gene: TRBV6-6; CDR3aa: ASSYSKGGNTEAF
v_gene: TRBV7-7; CDR3aa: ASSLSNAGDEQY
v_gene: TRBV5-1; CDR3aa: ASSPRQGTDTQY
v_gene: TRBV19; CDR3aa: ASSIRAGPETQY
v_gene: TRBV4-1; CDR3aa: ASSPPVRGISEAF
v_gene: TRBV27; CDR3aa: ASSVEYSSGANVLT
v_gene: TRBV27; CDR3aa: ASSLTGDEQY
v_gene: TRBV7-6; CDR3aa: ASAGTSGAYEQY
v_gene: TRBV6-5; CDR3aa: ASSYGTGAGANVLT
v_gene: TRBV4-1; CDR3aa: ASSQDAWERGTQY
v_gene: TRBV4-1; CDR3aa: ASSTHLGVENTGELF
v_gene: TRBV7-8; CDR3aa: ASRWTGVGTEAF
v_gene: TRBV29-1; CDR3aa: SVESGGDYNEQF
v_gene: TRBV7-9; CDR3aa: ASSSRDYEQY
v_gene: TRBV30; CDR3aa: AWSAGFETQY
v_gene: TRBV27; CDR3aa: ASSYQVRGNTEAF
v_gene: TRBV7-9; CDR3aa: ASSPESTAGGWELF
v_gene: TRBV2; CDR3aa: ASRQGSDGNTIY
v_gene: TRBV6-5; CDR3aa: ASSYSPAGGPNEQF
v_gene: TRBV11-2; CDR3aa: ASSLKRNTEAF
v_gene: TRBV3-1/TRBV3-2; CDR3aa: ASSQDFCGQWLETQY